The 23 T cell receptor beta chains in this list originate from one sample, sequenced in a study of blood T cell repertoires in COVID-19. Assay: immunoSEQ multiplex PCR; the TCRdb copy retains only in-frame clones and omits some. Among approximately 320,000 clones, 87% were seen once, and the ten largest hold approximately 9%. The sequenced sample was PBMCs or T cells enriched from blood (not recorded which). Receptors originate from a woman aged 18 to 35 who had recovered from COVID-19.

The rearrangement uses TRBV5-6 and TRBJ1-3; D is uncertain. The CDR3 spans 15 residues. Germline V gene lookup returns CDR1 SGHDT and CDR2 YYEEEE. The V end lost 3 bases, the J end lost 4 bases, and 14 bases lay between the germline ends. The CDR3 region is CASSSGPGGGNTIYF. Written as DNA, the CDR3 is TGTGCCAGCAGCTCCGGCCCTGGAGGAGGAAACACCATATATTTT.

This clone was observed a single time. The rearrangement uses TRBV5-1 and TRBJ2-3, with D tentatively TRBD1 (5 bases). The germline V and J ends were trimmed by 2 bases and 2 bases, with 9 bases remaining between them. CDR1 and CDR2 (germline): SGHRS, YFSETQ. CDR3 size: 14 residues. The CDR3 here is CASSLLQVTDTQYF. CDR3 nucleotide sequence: TGCGCCAGCAGCTTATTACAGGTCACAGATACGCAGTATTTT.

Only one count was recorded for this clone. The CDR3 nucleotides read TGCAGCGTTGAAGATACGGCCTACAATGAGCAGTTCTTC. Its protein is CSVEDTAYNEQFF. The chain combines TRBV29-1 with TRBJ2-1; D is undetermined. The CDR3 runs to 13 residues. Germline V gives CDR1 SQVTM, CDR2 ANQGSEA. The ends were cut back, 0 bases at V and 2 bases at J, with 5 bases in the middle.

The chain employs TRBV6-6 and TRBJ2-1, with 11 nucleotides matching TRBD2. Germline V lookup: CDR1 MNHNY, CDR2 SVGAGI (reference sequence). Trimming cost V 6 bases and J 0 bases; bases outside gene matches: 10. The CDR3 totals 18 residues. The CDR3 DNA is TGTGCCAGCAGCCGATTGACTAGCGGGACACGCTCCTACAATGAGCAGTTCTTC. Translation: CASSRLTSGTRSYNEQFF.

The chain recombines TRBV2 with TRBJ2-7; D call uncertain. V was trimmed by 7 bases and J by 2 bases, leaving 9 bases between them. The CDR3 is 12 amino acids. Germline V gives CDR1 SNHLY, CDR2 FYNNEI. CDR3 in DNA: TGTGCCAGCATTGGCAGTCCCTACGAGCAGTACTTC. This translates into CASIGSPYEQYF.

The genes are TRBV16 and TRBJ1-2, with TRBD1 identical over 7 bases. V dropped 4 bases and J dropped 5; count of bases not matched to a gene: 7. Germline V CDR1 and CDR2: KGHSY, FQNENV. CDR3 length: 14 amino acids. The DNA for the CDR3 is TGTGCCAGCAGCCCCGACAGGGCAGGGTATGGCTACACCTTC. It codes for CASSPDRAGYGYTF.

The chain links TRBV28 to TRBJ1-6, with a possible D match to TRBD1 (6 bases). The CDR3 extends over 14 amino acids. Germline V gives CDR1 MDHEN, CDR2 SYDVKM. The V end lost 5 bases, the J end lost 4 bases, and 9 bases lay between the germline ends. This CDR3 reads CASSNRAYNSPLHF. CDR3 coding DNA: TGTGCCAGCAGTAACAGGGCTTATAATTCACCCCTCCACTTT.

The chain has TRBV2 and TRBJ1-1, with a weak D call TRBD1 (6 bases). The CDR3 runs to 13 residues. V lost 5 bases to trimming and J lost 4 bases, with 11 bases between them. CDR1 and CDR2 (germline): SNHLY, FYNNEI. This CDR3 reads CASSYREGTEAFF. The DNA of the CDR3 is TGTGCCAGCAGTTACAGGGAAGGCACTGAAGCTTTCTTT.

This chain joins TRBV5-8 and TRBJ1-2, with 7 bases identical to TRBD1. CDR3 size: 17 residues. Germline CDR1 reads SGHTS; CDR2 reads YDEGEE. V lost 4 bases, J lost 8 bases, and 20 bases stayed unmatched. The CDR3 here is CASSKGGDREPLWGYTF. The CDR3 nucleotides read TGTGCCAGCAGCAAGGGAGGCGACAGGGAGCCTCTTTGGGGCTACACCTTC.

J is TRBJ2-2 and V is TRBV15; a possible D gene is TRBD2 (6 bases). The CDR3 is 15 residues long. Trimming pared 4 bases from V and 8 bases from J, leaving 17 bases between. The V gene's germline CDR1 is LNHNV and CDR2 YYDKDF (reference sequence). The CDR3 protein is CATSISPPGEGELFF. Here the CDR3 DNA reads TGTGCCACCAGCATCTCACCCCCGGGGGAAGGGGAGCTGTTTTTT.

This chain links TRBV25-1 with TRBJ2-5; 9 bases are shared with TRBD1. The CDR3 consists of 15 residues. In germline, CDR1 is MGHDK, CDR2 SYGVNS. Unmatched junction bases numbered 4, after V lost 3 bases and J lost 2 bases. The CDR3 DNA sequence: TGTGCCAGCAGTGAGCTCGGGACAGGGCAAGAGACCCAGTACTTC. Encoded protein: CASSELGTGQETQYF.

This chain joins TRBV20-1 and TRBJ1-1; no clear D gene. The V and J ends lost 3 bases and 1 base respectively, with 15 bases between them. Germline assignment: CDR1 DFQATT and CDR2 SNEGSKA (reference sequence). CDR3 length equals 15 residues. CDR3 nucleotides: TGCAGTGCTAGTTTCGCGGGCTCCCAGAACACTGAAGCTTTCTTT. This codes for CSASFAGSQNTEAFF.

DNA of the CDR3: TGTGCCAGCAGCGCCGGGACAGGGGTTTACAATGAGCAGTTCTTC. It yields the protein CASSAGTGVYNEQFF. The chain links TRBV9 to TRBJ2-1; 10 bases map to TRBD1. The CDR3 covers 15 residues. With V trimmed by 3 bases and J by 4 bases, 4 bases remained unmatched. The germline V gene encodes CDR1 SGDLS and CDR2 YYNGEE.

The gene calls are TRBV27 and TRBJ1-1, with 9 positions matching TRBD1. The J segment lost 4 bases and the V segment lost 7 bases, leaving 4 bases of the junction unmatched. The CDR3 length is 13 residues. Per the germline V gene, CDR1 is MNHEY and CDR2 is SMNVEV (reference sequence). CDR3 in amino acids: CASTVTGGTEAFF. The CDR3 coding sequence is TGTGCCAGCACCGTGACAGGGGGCACTGAAGCTTTCTTT.

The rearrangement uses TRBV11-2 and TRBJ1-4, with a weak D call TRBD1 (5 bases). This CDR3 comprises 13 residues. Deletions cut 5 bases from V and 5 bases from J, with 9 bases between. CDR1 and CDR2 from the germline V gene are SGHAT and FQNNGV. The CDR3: CASSENRNEKLFF. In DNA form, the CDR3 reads TGTGCCAGCAGCGAAAACAGGAATGAAAAACTGTTTTTT.

CDR3 protein: CASRPTGGEYGYTF. CDR3 nucleotides: TGTGCCAGCAGACCGACAGGGGGCGAATATGGCTACACCTTC. This chain connects TRBV6-6 to TRBJ1-2; 10 bases fit TRBD1. Losses at the gene ends were 6 bases for V and 5 bases for J; bases not matched to a gene: 6. Germline CDR1 is MNHNY and CDR2 is SVGAGI (reference sequence). The CDR3 has 14 residues.

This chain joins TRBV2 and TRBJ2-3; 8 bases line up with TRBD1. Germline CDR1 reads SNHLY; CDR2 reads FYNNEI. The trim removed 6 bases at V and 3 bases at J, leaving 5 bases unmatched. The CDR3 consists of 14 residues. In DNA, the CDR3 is TGTGCCAGCAGGGAAAACAGGGGGACAGATACGCAGTATTTT. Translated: CASRENRGTDTQYF.

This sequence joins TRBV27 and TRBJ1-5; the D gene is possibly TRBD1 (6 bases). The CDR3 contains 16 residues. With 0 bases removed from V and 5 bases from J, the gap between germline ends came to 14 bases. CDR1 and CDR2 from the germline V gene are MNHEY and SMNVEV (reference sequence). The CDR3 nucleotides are TGTGCCAGCAGTTTATCCGCAGGGGCGAGGGATCAGCCCCAGCATTTT. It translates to CASSLSAGARDQPQHF.

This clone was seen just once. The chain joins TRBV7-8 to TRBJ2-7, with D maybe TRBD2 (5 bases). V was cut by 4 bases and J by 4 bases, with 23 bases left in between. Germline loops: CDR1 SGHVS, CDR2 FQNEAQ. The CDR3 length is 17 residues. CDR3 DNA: TGTGCCAGCAGCTCCTCTAGGGCGTTCGGGAATCGGTACGAGCAGTACTTC. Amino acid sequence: CASSSSRAFGNRYEQYF.

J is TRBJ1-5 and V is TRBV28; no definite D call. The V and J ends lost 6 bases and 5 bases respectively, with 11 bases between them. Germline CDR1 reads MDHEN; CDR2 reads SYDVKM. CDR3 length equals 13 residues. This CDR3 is CASSPRPYQPQHF. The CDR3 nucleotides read TGTGCCAGCAGCCCCAGGCCGTATCAGCCCCAGCATTTT.

The CDR3 loop reads CATSDLTSGEEETQYF. CDR3 bases: TGTGCCACCAGTGATTTGACTAGCGGGGAGGAGGAGACCCAGTACTTC. The J gene is TRBJ2-5, the V gene TRBV24-1, with 10 bases identical to TRBD2. The CDR3 is made up of 16 amino acids. Germline V CDR1 and CDR2: KGHDR, SFDVKD. Trimming took 0 bases from V and 5 from J; bases not matched to a gene: 5.

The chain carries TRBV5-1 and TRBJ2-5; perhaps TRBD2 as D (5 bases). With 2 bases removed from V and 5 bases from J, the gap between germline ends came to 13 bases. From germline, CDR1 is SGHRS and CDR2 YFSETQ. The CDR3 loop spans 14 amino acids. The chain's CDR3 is CASSLRGFTETQYF. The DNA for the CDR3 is TGCGCCAGCAGCTTACGCGGGTTCACGGAGACCCAGTACTTC.

This CDR3 reads CASRKGQVYYGYTF. CDR3 DNA sequence: TGTGCCAGCAGGAAAGGACAGGTTTACTATGGCTACACCTTC. The V gene is TRBV28, the J gene TRBJ1-2, with TRBD1 identical over 7 bases. Germline lookup yields CDR1 MDHEN and CDR2 SYDVKM. The CDR3 is made up of 14 amino acids. Trimming at V came to 6 bases and at J to 3 bases, leaving 7 bases not matched to a gene.